The T cell receptor beta chain under discussion was sequenced for a study of blood T cell repertoires in COVID-19. Study information: PBMCs, B-cell-depleted T cells, or T cells were the source of the cDNA or gDNA that made up the material.

V was pared by 4 bases and J by 6 bases, with 13 bases between. Germline V CDR1 and CDR2: LNHDA, SQIVND (reference sequence). The CDR3 sequence is 14 residues long. Repertoires were generated with immunoSEQ multiplex PCR, while TCRdb's copy carries only in-frame clones and drops some. This sample has roughly 170,000 clones, with about 78% found just once. Study members were between 18 and 89 years old and lived in 25 or so US regions. Participants' reported clinical history set cohort assignment. The sequenced sample consisted of PBMCs or T cells enriched from blood (not recorded which). This chain uses TRBV19 with TRBJ2-1; D possibly corresponds to TRBD2 (7 bases). The sequence was collected from a woman between 45 and 65 years old who had recovered from COVID-19. The CDR3 bases are TGTGCCAGTAGTACCGGTAGGGGGGGCAATGAGCAGTTCTTC. Translating it yields CASSTGRGGNEQFF.